These 5 T cell receptor beta chains were sequenced from one sample in a study of T-cell reconstitution after alpha-beta-depleted transplantation in children. A TCRbeta library incorporating unique molecular identifiers was prepared. MiXCR was run by TCRdb on the PCR reads, yielding one entry per CDR3 protein. The table lists about 290,000 distinct CDR3 sequences, around 7.3% of them singletons. Whole-study results and caveats: From newly produced T cells came most of the T-cell counts and diversity one year after transplant.

Antigens for these TCRs are unknown. Sequenced material: peripheral blood, taken 360 days after TCRalphabeta/CD19-depleted stem cell transplant. Source of these receptors: a female patient aged 2 to 10 who had a stem cell transplant for Fanconi anemia, so the T cells may come from the graft donor.

This clonotype showed up many times. The chain combines TRBV5-1 with TRBJ2-7; TRBD1 aligns across 7 bases. The CDR3 sequence is 13 residues long. The germline gives CDR1 SGHRS, CDR2 YFSETQ. V gave up 2 bases and J gave up 5 bases; unmatched junction bases: 4. The CDR3 sequence: CASSLQGSHEQYF. The CDR3 DNA reads as TGCGCCAGCAGCTTACAGGGGTCCCACGAGCAGTACTTC.

This clonotype has only a few counts. This chain's CDR3 is CSAMDRELAKNIQYF. The CDR3 nucleotides read TGCAGTGCTATGGACAGGGAGCTAGCCAAAAACATTCAGTACTTC. V gene TRBV20-1 combines with J gene TRBJ2-4; 8 bases map to TRBD1. Trimming at V came to 4 bases and at J to 0 bases, leaving 5 bases not matched to a gene. CDR3 size: 15 residues. Per the germline V gene, CDR1 is DFQATT and CDR2 is SNEGSKA (reference sequence).

This clonotype was seen many times. The CDR3 is CASSSDLSGIQETQYF. In DNA form, the CDR3 reads TGCGCCAGCAGCTCAGACCTATCAGGGATTCAAGAGACCCAGTACTTC. This sequence joins TRBV5-1 and TRBJ2-5; possible D gene TRBD1, 5 bases. The V gene lost 3 bases and the J gene lost 2 bases, with 17 bases spanning the gap. The germline CDR1 and CDR2 sequences are SGHRS and YFSETQ. CDR3 length equals 16 residues.

This clonotype was seen repeatedly, ten times or more. The rearrangement uses TRBV29-1 and TRBJ2-3, with a weak D call TRBD2 (5 bases). The germline V gene has CDR1 SQVTM and CDR2 ANQGSEA. Trimming took 0 bases from V and 1 from J, leaving 17 bases between them. This CDR3 has 17 residues. DNA of the CDR3: TGCAGCGTTGAAGATCGGGTCTTCGGGGTCGGCACAGATACGCAGTATTTT. This sequence encodes CSVEDRVFGVGTDTQYF.

This clonotype was seen ten or more times. The rearrangement joins TRBV29-1 to TRBJ2-2, with 7 nucleotides matching TRBD1. The V gene end was trimmed by 7 bases and the J gene end by 3 bases; junction bases not matched to a gene: 11. The germline V gene has CDR1 SQVTM and CDR2 ANQGSEA. This CDR3 has 15 amino acids. This CDR3 is CSAQVRTGYTGELFF. The CDR3, as DNA: TGCAGCGCCCAAGTGCGGACAGGATACACCGGGGAGCTGTTTTTT.